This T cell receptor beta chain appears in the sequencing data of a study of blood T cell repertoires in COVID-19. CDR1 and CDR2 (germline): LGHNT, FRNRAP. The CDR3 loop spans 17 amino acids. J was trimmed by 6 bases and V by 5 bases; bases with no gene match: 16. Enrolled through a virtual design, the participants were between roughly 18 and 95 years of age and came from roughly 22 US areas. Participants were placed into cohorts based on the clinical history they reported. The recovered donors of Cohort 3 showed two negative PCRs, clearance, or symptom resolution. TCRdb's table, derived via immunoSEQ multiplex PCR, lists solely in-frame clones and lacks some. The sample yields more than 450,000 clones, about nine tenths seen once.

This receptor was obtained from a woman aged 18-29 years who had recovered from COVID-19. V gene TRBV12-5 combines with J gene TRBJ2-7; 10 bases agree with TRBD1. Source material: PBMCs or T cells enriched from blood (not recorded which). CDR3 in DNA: TGTGCTAGTGGTCCCAGGGCCGGGACAGGGGTTCGGGGCGAGCAGTACTTC. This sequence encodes CASGPRAGTGVRGEQYF.